The 29 T cell receptor beta chains given below trace back to one sample, sequenced in a study of tissue T cells after allogeneic stem cell transplantation. Profiled with immunoSEQ multiplex PCR; TCRdb holds only in-frame clones, not every one. The sample has some 3,000 clones, about 42% seen once; the top ten hold under 35%. Time point described: mouse harvest day 14 after allogeneic transplant. Mouse grafts combined 10^7 T-cell-depleted bone marrow cells with 10^6 splenic CD5+ T cells. Sequencing was performed on gut tissue. Receptor source: a female BALB/c mouse given C57BL/6 T cells with graft-versus-host disease after an allogeneic hematopoietic cell transplant.

This clone is medium-sized within its sample. Here the gene names and germline are mouse. Read data end 1 residue before the CDR3 end; the end is taken from the germline J gene. The rearrangement uses TRBV4 and TRBJ1-3; D is possibly TRBD1 (5 bases). CDR3 length: 13 amino acids. The germline V and J ends were trimmed by 6 bases and 9 bases, with 15 bases remaining between them. Per the germline V gene, CDR1 is LGHDT and CDR2 is YNNKQL (reference sequence). The CDR3 bases that were read are TGTGCCAGCAGTTCCCGGTCAGGGACTACGCTCTAT. Amino acid sequence: CASSSRSGTTLY. The whole CDR3 reads CASSSRSGTTLYF.

Concerning this clone itself: Genes here carry mouse names. The read comes to an end 1 residue before the CDR3 does, leaving the germline J gene to fill in the end. V gene TRBV24 combines with J gene TRBJ2-2, with D uncertain. Trimming stripped 4 bases from V and 0 bases from J, with 6 bases between. Germline loops: CDR1 KGHTA, CDR2 FRNEEI. The CDR3 sequence is 14 residues long. CDR3 DNA, as far as it was read: TGTGCCAGCAGTCACAGACCAAACACCGGGCAGCTCTAC. This translates into CASSHRPNTGQLY. Given in full, the CDR3 is CASSHRPNTGQLYF.

A word on this clone: The junction and the germline gene differ at one end; a read error may be behind it. The listed genes are named as in mouse. The CDR3 here is CARGGGLGGRGQDTQYF. The DNA read from the CDR3 is TGTGCCCGCGGGGGGGGACTGGGGGGGCGCGGCCAAGACACCCAGTAC. The chain joins TRBV13-2 to TRBJ2-5; 14 nucleotides align to TRBD2. The read comes to an end 1 residue before the CDR3 does, leaving the germline J gene to fill in the end. Germline V gives CDR1 NNHNN, CDR2 SYGAGS (reference sequence). The CDR3 loop spans 17 amino acids.

By frequency in the sample, this clone is medium-sized. Gene names follow the mouse nomenclature. With the read ending 1 residue before the CDR3 end, the germline J gene is used to fill in that end. The chain combines TRBV3 with TRBJ2-1; D is possibly TRBD2 (6 bases). V was pared by 4 bases and J by 0 bases, with 7 bases between. CDR3 size: 14 residues. Per germline, CDR1 SNHLY and CDR2 FYNGKV (reference sequence). The CDR3 region is CASSSGVNYAEQFF. Incomplete CDR3 DNA: TGTGCCAGCAGCTCTGGGGTTAACTATGCTGAGCAGTTC.

Concerning this clone itself: Genes and germline are mouse. The read ends 1 residue before the CDR3 terminus; that terminus is restored from the germline J gene. V gene TRBV17 combines with J gene TRBJ2-5, with TRBD1 matching 11 bases. The J segment lost 1 base and the V segment lost 1 base, leaving 7 bases of the junction unmatched. Germline V gene lookup returns CDR1 MNHDT and CDR2 YYDKIL. The CDR3 length is 18 residues. Incomplete CDR3 DNA: TGTGCTAGCAGTAGAGGGGGGACAGGGGGAAGGGACCAAGACACCCAGTAC. Its translation: CASSRGGTGGRDQDTQY. The full CDR3 is CASSRGGTGGRDQDTQYF.

This clone was counted a few times. Gene names refer to mouse genes. The CDR3 end falls 1 residue outside the read, so it is completed with the germline J gene. The chain recombines TRBV31 with TRBJ1-1, with D maybe TRBD1 (6 bases). Germline CDR1 GKSSPN, CDR2 SITVG. The CDR3 has 14 amino acids. V dropped 0 bases and J dropped 4 bases, with 12 bases sitting between them. Incomplete CDR3 DNA: TGTGCCTGGAGTCTCGCCAGGGGTGGCACAGAAGTCTTC. This sequence encodes CAWSLARGGTEVF. The full CDR3 protein reads CAWSLARGGTEVFF. The full variable domain, its missing parts supplied by reference TRBV31 and TRBJ1-1, is AQTIHQWPVAEIKAVGSPLSLGCTIKGKSSPNLYWYWQATGGTLQQLFYSITVGQVESVVQLNLSASRPKDDQFILSTEKLLLSHSGFYLCAWSLARGGTEVFFGKGTRLTVV.

On this clone: Gene names and germline match the mouse. The DNA ends 1 residue before the CDR3 does, and the rest of the CDR3 is filled in from the germline J gene. The rearrangement uses TRBV14 and TRBJ2-3; D remains unclear. The CDR3 contains 11 residues. Germline-derived CDR1 and CDR2 are SGHDT and FRDEAV. V dropped 2 bases and J dropped 6 bases, with 4 bases sitting between them. The CDR3: CASSFTETLYF. The CDR3 bases that were read are TGTGCCAGCAGTTTTACGGAAACGCTGTAT.

Points on this clone: Gene names and germline refer to mouse. From the germline J gene comes the end of the CDR3, since the read stops 1 residue before it. The sample carries other DNA sequences with the same CDR3. The rearrangement uses TRBV29 and TRBJ2-5; D is possibly TRBD1 (6 bases). The CDR3 runs to 15 residues. CDR1 and CDR2 (germline): MSHET, SYDVDS. V shed 8 bases and J shed 0 bases, with 15 bases lying between them. The CDR3 bases that were read are TGTGCTAGCCGTCCCACAGGGTTCAACCAAGACACCCAGTAC. Protein: CASRPTGFNQDTQY. The full-length CDR3 reads as CASRPTGFNQDTQYF.

In the case of this clone: Gene names denote mouse genes. The read terminates 1 residue ahead of where the CDR3 ends, so the germline J gene completes it. The chain couples TRBV26 to TRBJ1-1, with D maybe TRBD1 (5 bases). V lost 1 base and J 5 bases, leaving 8 bases between the germline ends. CDR3 length: 13 residues. Germline lookup yields CDR1 KGHPV and CDR2 FQNQEV (reference sequence). CDR3 DNA (partial): TGTGCCAGCAGTCTGTTTGGACAAACAGAAGTCTTC. Encoded protein: CASSLFGQTEVF. In full, the CDR3 reads CASSLFGQTEVFF.

As to this clone: Gene names follow the mouse nomenclature. The CDR3 end is not reached by the read, which stops 1 residue before it; the germline J gene fills it in. The chain combines TRBV3 with TRBJ2-7; 13 nucleotides agree with TRBD2. The V segment lost 5 bases and the J segment 0 bases; nucleotides outside the gene matches: 4. This CDR3 is 16 amino acids long. CDR1 is SNHLY, CDR2 FYNGKV, per germline (reference sequence). The CDR3 loop reads CASSQGLGGSSYEQYF. The sequenced CDR3 bases are TGTGCCAGCAGCCAGGGACTGGGGGGGAGCTCCTATGAACAGTAC.

With regard to this clone: Gene names follow the mouse nomenclature. The DNA ends 1 residue before the CDR3 does, and the rest of the CDR3 is filled in from the germline J gene. The V call is TRBV29, the J call TRBJ2-5; no reliable D call. With 7 bases removed from V and 3 bases from J, the gap between germline ends came to 14 bases. The CDR3 length is 14 residues. Germline CDR1 is MSHET and CDR2 is SYDVDS. CDR3 residues: CASKVAGRQDTQYF. Incomplete CDR3 DNA: TGTGCTAGCAAGGTGGCGGGGAGGCAAGACACCCAGTAC.

A word on this clone: Here the gene names and germline are mouse. The read finishes 1 residue shy of the CDR3 end, and the germline J gene is used to complete it. The genes are TRBV12-1 and TRBJ1-2, with D uncertain. Germline V gene lookup returns CDR1 SGHSN and CDR2 HYEKVE. This CDR3 comprises 14 residues. Deletions cut 4 bases from V and 0 bases from J, with 11 bases between. This CDR3 is CASSRQSANSDYTF. The sequenced CDR3 bases are TGTGCCAGCTCCCGACAATCTGCAAACTCCGACTACACC.

As regards this clone: Gene names follow the mouse nomenclature. The read halts 1 residue ahead of the CDR3 end, with the missing end drawn from the germline J gene. V is TRBV12-1 and J is TRBJ1-4, with TRBD1 matching 8 bases. J lost 6 bases, V lost 0 bases, and 5 bases had no gene match. Germline V lookup: CDR1 SGHSN, CDR2 HYEKVE. This CDR3 comprises 15 residues. The CDR3 is CASSLDTGGDERLFF. Partial CDR3 DNA: TGTGCCAGCTCTCTCGACACAGGGGGGGACGAAAGATTATTT.

The sample holds one count of this clone. The genes are named according to mouse. Sequencing ends 1 residue short of the CDR3 end; the germline J gene provides the rest. The rearrangement joins TRBV1 to TRBJ2-2; unclear D gene. Germline V gives CDR1 NSQYPW, CDR2 LRSPGD (reference sequence). The CDR3 totals 16 residues. Deletions cut 2 bases from V and 0 bases from J, with 10 bases between. CDR3 bases read: TGCACCTGCAGTGCACTTCGGGGTGCAAACACCGGGCAGCTCTAC. It encodes CTCSALRGANTGQLY. The full CDR3 protein reads CTCSALRGANTGQLYF.

As for this clone: Genes here carry mouse names. The CDR3 is cut off 1 residue early in the read; its end comes from the germline J gene. V gene TRBV31 combines with J gene TRBJ1-1; D perhaps matches TRBD1 (6 bases). Germline lookup yields CDR1 GKSSPN and CDR2 SITVG. V was pared by 0 bases and J by 4 bases, with 12 bases between. The CDR3 length is 14 residues. The chain's CDR3 is CAWSLARGSTEVFF. The part of the CDR3 DNA that was read is TGTGCCTGGAGTCTCGCCAGGGGTAGCACAGAAGTCTTC.

To note about this clone: The gene names given are mouse names. CDR3 sequence reads: CASSGTGGFNQDTQYF. The CDR3 bases that were read are TGTGCCAGCTCCGGGACTGGGGGTTTTAACCAAGACACCCAGTAC. The rearrangement uses TRBV12-1 and TRBJ2-5, with 11 bases identical to TRBD2. The read falls 1 residue short of the CDR3 end, and the missing part is taken from the germline J gene. Trimming removed 4 bases from V and 0 bases from J; junction bases left unmatched: 5. Germline V gene data show CDR1 as SGHSN and CDR2 as HYEKVE. The CDR3 consists of 16 residues.

This clone occurred a few times. Genes and germline are mouse. With the read ending 1 residue before the CDR3 end, the germline J gene is used to fill in that end. The chain is built from TRBV13-2 and TRBJ2-3, with 11 bases that match TRBD2. Unmatched junction bases numbered 3, after V lost 0 bases and J lost 0 bases. In germline, CDR1 is NNHNN, CDR2 SYGAGS (reference sequence). The CDR3 is 17 residues long. CDR3 bases read: TGTGCCAGCGGTGATGCACGACTGGGGGGGAGTGCAGAAACGCTGTAT. Translated, it gives CASGDARLGGSAETLY. The whole CDR3 protein is CASGDARLGGSAETLYF.

Of note for this clone: A junction boundary mismatches the germline segment, possibly from a read error. The gene names given are mouse names. The read ends 1 residue early relative to the CDR3; the germline J gene fills the gap. The chain links TRBV31 to TRBJ2-7, with D hard to call. This CDR3 has 13 residues. Germline V gives CDR1 GKSSPN, CDR2 SITVG. The chain's CDR3 is CASSLTGDYEQYF. The part of the CDR3 DNA that was read is TGTGCCTCGAGTCTAACCGGGGACTATGAACAGTAC.

As regards this clone: Gene names refer to mouse genes. The sequenced CDR3 bases are TGTGCCAGCAGCTTTTGGACAACAAACACAGAAGTCTTC. This gives the protein CASSFWTTNTEVF. The CDR3 in full is CASSFWTTNTEVFF. The chain employs TRBV3 and TRBJ1-1; D perhaps matches TRBD1 (5 bases). The read ends 1 residue early relative to the CDR3; the germline J gene fills the gap. The CDR3 is 14 amino acids. CDR1 is SNHLY and CDR2 is FYNGKV in the germline V gene (reference sequence). V shed 3 bases and J shed 0 bases, with 8 bases lying between them. The full variable domain, in which reference TRBV3 and TRBJ1-1 provide the parts outside the CDR3, is GPKVLQIPSHQIIDMGQMVTLNCDPVSNHLYFYWYKQILGQQMEFLVNFYNGKVMEKSKLFKDQFSVERPDGSYFTLKIQPTALEDSAVYFCASSFWTTNTEVFFGKGTRLTVV.

In the case of this clone: Gene names are mouse gene names. The read finishes 1 residue shy of the CDR3 end, and the germline J gene is used to complete it. The chain joins TRBV2 to TRBJ2-4; no definite D call. Germline V CDR1 and CDR2: LGHNA, YSYQKL. The CDR3 is 14 residues long. V lost 0 bases, J lost 0 bases, and 4 bases lay in between. CDR3 DNA, as far as it was read: TGTGCCAGCAGCCAAGAAACTAGTCAAAACACCTTGTAC. Translating gives CASSQETSQNTLY. The entire CDR3 reads CASSQETSQNTLYF.

Points on this clone: Gene labels here are mouse ones. The CDR3 bases that were read are TGTGCCAGCTCTCTCTTGGACAGGGGGCCAATCTATAATTCGCCCCTCTAC. It encodes CASSLLDRGPIYNSPLY. The whole CDR3 is CASSLLDRGPIYNSPLYF. The chain is built from TRBV12-1 and TRBJ1-6; TRBD1 matches 11 bases. The missing CDR3 end, 1 residue past where the read stops, is filled in from the germline J gene. Being an ORF, TRBJ1-6 has a function that is uncertain. V shed 0 bases, J shed 3 bases, and the junction held 6 bases outside the gene matches. This CDR3 region has 18 residues. Germline V gives CDR1 SGHSN, CDR2 HYEKVE.

Concerning this clone: Mouse germline and gene names are used. The read gets to within 1 residue of the CDR3 end, and the germline J gene fills in the rest. The V and J genes are TRBV23 and TRBJ2-7. The CDR3 covers 13 residues. The germline V gene has CDR1 KGHTA and CDR2 FQNQQP. CDR3 protein: CSSSQQGPYEQYF. The sequenced part of the CDR3 DNA is TGCTCCAGCAGTCAACAGGGACCCTATGAACAGTAC.

By proportion, this clone is medium-sized (0.01 to 0.1%). Gene names are mouse gene names. The CDR3 is cut off 1 residue early in the read; its end comes from the germline J gene. V usage is TRBV26 and J usage is TRBJ1-3; weak D call: TRBD1 (5 bases). Germline CDR1 KGHPV, CDR2 FQNQEV (reference sequence). CDR3 length equals 15 residues. The V gene lost 4 bases and the J gene lost 4 bases, with 14 bases spanning the gap. CDR3 DNA (partial): TGTGCCAGCAGTCCGGACGCAGGGAGGGGAAATACGCTCTAT. Translating gives CASSPDAGRGNTLY. The full CDR3 protein reads CASSPDAGRGNTLYF.

Of note for this clone: Genes and germline are mouse. The CDR3 extends 1 residue past the end of the read, so its final part is completed from the germline J gene. The rearrangement uses TRBV23 and TRBJ2-3; TRBD2 was called by the table and not checked on the DNA. Germline V lookup: CDR1 KGHTA, CDR2 FQNQQP. This CDR3 has 14 residues. Partial CDR3 DNA: TGCTCCAGCAGTCCGTCCTATAGTGCAGAAACGCTGTAT. It is translated as CSSSPSYSAETLY. In full, the CDR3 reads CSSSPSYSAETLYF.

By share of the sample, this clone is medium-sized. These gene names are mouse names. The read comes to an end 1 residue before the CDR3 does, leaving the germline J gene to fill in the end. The chain combines TRBV12-2 with TRBJ1-4, with 7 bases lining up with TRBD1. This CDR3 region has 13 residues. J gave up 7 bases and V 4 bases, and 5 bases lay outside the gene matches. Per germline, CDR1 SGHLS and CDR2 HYDKME. The CDR3 protein is CASSPTGVERLFF. CDR3 DNA, as far as it was read: TGTGCCAGCTCCCCCACAGGGGTCGAAAGATTATTT. Looking up the rest from reference TRBV12-2 and TRBJ1-4 gives the full variable domain: NSGVVQSPRYIIKGKGERSILKCIPISGHLSVAWYQQTQGQELKFFIQHYDKMERDKGNLPSRFSVQQFDDYHSEMNMSALELEDSAVYFCASSPTGVERLFFGHGTKLSVL.

About this clone itself: These gene names are mouse names. The read ends 1 residue shy of where the CDR3 ends; the end is completed using the germline J gene. The V and J genes are TRBV23 and TRBJ2-7; TRBD1 is the table's D call, not checked against the DNA. The CDR3 extends over 11 amino acids. Germline loops: CDR1 KGHTA, CDR2 FQNQQP. The CDR3 is CSSTRGYEQYF. The CDR3 bases that were read are TGCTCCAGCACCAGGGGCTATGAACAGTAC.

This clone is deemed medium-sized. The gene symbols are mouse symbols. The observed sequence ends 1 residue before the CDR3 terminus, with the missing tail filled in from the germline J gene. This chain uses TRBV4 with TRBJ1-6; D perhaps matches TRBD1 (6 bases). TRBJ1-6 is known as an ORF, though its function is uncertain. This CDR3 region has 14 residues. V was trimmed by 4 bases and J by 4 bases, leaving 8 bases between them. Germline V lookup: CDR1 LGHDT, CDR2 YNNKQL (reference sequence). The CDR3 is CASSFRGYNSPLYF. The CDR3 bases that were read are TGTGCCAGCAGCTTCAGGGGTTATAATTCGCCCCTCTAC.

As concerns this clone: Each gene name is a mouse one. The CDR3 end falls 1 residue outside the read, so it is completed with the germline J gene. The chain combines TRBV26 with TRBJ2-5; 8 bases align to TRBD2. Germline assignment: CDR1 KGHPV and CDR2 FQNQEV (reference sequence). V lost 6 bases to trimming and J lost 6 bases; unmatched junction nucleotides: 8. The length of the CDR3 is 14 residues. CDR3 DNA, as far as it was read: TGTGCCAGCAGGGCACTGGGGGCTCTGGACACCCAGTAC. It codes for CASRALGALDTQY. The entire CDR3 is CASRALGALDTQYF.

A few counts support this clone. Any gene name here is a mouse gene name. Sequencing ends 1 residue short of the CDR3 end; the germline J gene provides the rest. The chain has TRBV19 and TRBJ2-1; 8 positions match TRBD2. CDR1 and CDR2 (germline): FNHDT, SITEND (reference sequence). The CDR3 has 15 residues. V gave up 2 bases and J gave up 2 bases; unmatched junction bases: 3. CDR3 bases read: TGTGCCAGCAGTATGTCCTGGGGGGACTATGCTGAGCAGTTC. The encoded protein is CASSMSWGDYAEQF. The full-length CDR3 reads as CASSMSWGDYAEQFF. Full variable domain (rest looked up from reference TRBV19 and TRBJ2-1): GGIITQTPKFLIGQEGQKLTLKCQQNFNHDTMYWYRQDSGKGLRLIYYSITENDLQKGDLSEGYDASREKKSSFSLTVTSAQKNEMAVFLCASSMSWGDYAEQFFGPGTRLTVL.